The next 30 T cell receptor beta chains were all read from a single sample in a study of vaccination and CD4 T cells after COVID-19. Documented treatment: approximately nine-day PBMC culture with coronavirus spike peptide pools or control peptides (ViraFEST assay). For these TCRs, the target antigens are not known. The Oncomine TCR Beta short-read assay sequenced DNA from cultured CD4+ T cells. TCRdb re-derived calls from the PCR reads in MiXCR, one entry per CDR3 protein. Altogether nearly 25,000 distinct CDR3 sequences are present, about 56% being singletons, with the ten largest covering 7% to 10%. Sequenced: CD4+ T cells from blood, cultured in vitro. The receptors here all came from a human donor who had recovered from COVID-19.

V is TRBV28 and J is TRBJ1-2, with D tentatively TRBD1 (5 bases). V lost 5 bases, J lost 3 bases, and 16 bases lay in between. The V gene's germline CDR1 is MDHEN and CDR2 SYDVKM. This CDR3 contains 15 residues. Here the CDR3 reads CASSRHPGSDYGYTF. The CDR3 bases are TGTGCCAGCAGTCGCCATCCAGGGAGCGACTATGGCTACACCTTC.

The rearrangement uses TRBV21-1 and TRBJ1-6. TRBV21-1 corresponds to a pseudogene. CDR3 length: 12 residues. The CDR3 nucleotides are TGTGCCAGCAGCATGATCAATTCACCCCTCCACTTT. Its translation is CASSMINSPLHF.

This chain uses TRBV19 with TRBJ2-4, with D perhaps TRBD2 (6 bases). Trimming left V 2 bases short and J 1 base short, with 12 bases between. Germline V gives CDR1 LNHDA, CDR2 SQIVND (reference sequence). This CDR3 has 16 amino acids. This CDR3 reads CASSINGRAAKNIQYF. CDR3 coding DNA: TGTGCCAGTAGTATAAACGGGAGAGCGGCCAAAAACATTCAGTACTTC.

This clonotype occurred once. The rearrangement uses TRBV7-2 and TRBJ2-3, with D possibly matching TRBD2 (6 bases). V was clipped by 5 bases and J by 4 bases, with 13 bases between them. CDR3 length: 14 residues. Per the germline V gene, CDR1 is SGHTA and CDR2 is FQGNSA. CDR3 DNA sequence: TGTGCCAGCAGCCCCTCGGGAGCCCCAGATACGCAGTATTTT. It codes for CASSPSGAPDTQYF. The entire variable domain, with the rest obtained from reference TRBV7-2 and TRBJ2-3, is as follows: GAGVSQSPSNKVTEKGKDVELRCDPISGHTALYWYRQSLGQGLEFLIYFQGNSAPDKSGLPSDRFSAERTGGSVSTLTIQRTQQEDSAVYLCASSPSGAPDTQYFGPGTRLTVL.

The chain has TRBV7-8 and TRBJ2-3, with TRBD1 as a possible D gene (5 bases). CDR3 length: 14 amino acids. The V end was cut by 4 bases, the J end by 0 bases, with 8 bases between. Germline V lookup: CDR1 SGHVS, CDR2 FQNEAQ. CDR3 region: CASSWTSSTDTQYF. DNA for the CDR3: TGTGCCAGCAGCTGGACATCTAGCACAGATACGCAGTATTTT. The variable domain in full, completed from reference TRBV7-8 and TRBJ2-3, reads GAGVSQSPRYKVAKRGQDVALRCDPISGHVSLFWYQQALGQGPEFLTYFQNEAQLDKSGLPSDRFFAERPEGSVSTLKIQRTQQEDSAVYLCASSWTSSTDTQYFGPGTRLTVL.

The chain is built from TRBV6-1 and TRBJ2-1; either TRBD1 or TRBD2 may supply D (5 bases each). Looked up from germline, CDR1 is MNHNS and CDR2 is SASEGT. The CDR3 is 16 amino acids. Trimming cost V 6 bases and J 9 bases, with 24 bases left between them. The DNA of the CDR3 is TGTGCCAGCAGGCGATTCCGGGACCAGCTCAATAGTGAGCAGTTCTTC. Residues: CASRRFRDQLNSEQFF.

This sequence joins TRBV7-9 and TRBJ1-2; D is undetermined. Between the trimmed V and J ends, which lost 3 bases and 8 bases, there was a span of 10 bases. CDR3 size: 12 residues. In germline, CDR1 is SEHNR, CDR2 FQNEAQ (reference sequence). This CDR3 is CASSLRGLGYTF. The CDR3 DNA reads TGTGCCAGCAGCTTGCGTGGTCTAGGCTACACCTTC.

V usage is TRBV7-9 and J usage is TRBJ2-7; TRBD2 aligns across 14 bases. CDR3 length equals 14 residues. The ends lost 5 bases at V and 6 bases at J; junction bases unmatched: 3. Germline V gives CDR1 SEHNR, CDR2 FQNEAQ (reference sequence). The CDR3 sequence is CASSRGLAGVEQYF. The CDR3 DNA follows: TGTGCCAGCAGCAGGGGACTAGCGGGAGTCGAGCAGTACTTC.

The chain is built from TRBV7-2 and TRBJ1-1; D is ambiguous. The ends were cut back, 3 bases at V and 5 bases at J, with 16 bases in the middle. Germline V CDR1 and CDR2: SGHTA, FQGNSA. This CDR3 spans 15 amino acids. The CDR3 bases are TGTGCCAGCAGCTTCTTTGGTGCCGGCGGGACTGAAGCTTTCTTT. It specifies CASSFFGAGGTEAFF.

The table lists this clonotype with a count of one. The chain has TRBV6-2 or TRBV6-3 and TRBJ1-2, with unresolved D. V lost 4 bases, J lost 8 bases, and 17 bases lay in between. The CDR3 is 14 residues long. Per germline, CDR1 MNHEY and CDR2 SVGEGT. DNA of the CDR3: TGTGCCAGCAGTTCACCCGGTTGGACGGAGGGCTACACCTTC. This gives the protein CASSSPGWTEGYTF.

This clonotype has a handful of counts. This sequence joins TRBV6-2 or TRBV6-3 and TRBJ2-7, with D tentatively TRBD1 or TRBD2 (5 bases each). The CDR3 runs to 15 residues. Trimming removed 7 bases at V and 0 bases at J, with 16 bases between. The germline V gene has CDR1 MNHEY and CDR2 SVGEGT. CDR3 residues: CASKAGQGSSYEQYF. CDR3 DNA: TGTGCCAGCAAGGCGGGCCAGGGTAGCTCCTACGAGCAGTACTTC.

This clonotype was counted a few times. The gene calls are TRBV2 and TRBJ1-5; TRBD1 matches 11 bases. Germline V gives CDR1 SNHLY, CDR2 FYNNEI. This CDR3 is 14 amino acids long. J was trimmed by 6 bases and V by 4 bases; bases with no gene match: 2. CDR3 amino acids: CASSGTGGRQPQHF. CDR3 nucleotides: TGTGCCAGCAGTGGGACAGGGGGCCGTCAGCCCCAGCATTTT.

V usage is TRBV15 and J usage is TRBJ2-7, with D perhaps being TRBD1 or TRBD2 (5 bases each). The V gene lost 1 base and the J gene lost 6 bases, with 16 bases spanning the gap. The V gene's germline CDR1 is LNHNV and CDR2 YYDKDF (reference sequence). CDR3 length: 15 residues. CDR3 coding DNA: TGTGCCACCAGCAGAGTTCGGGACGGCCGGGGCGAGCAGTACTTC. Protein: CATSRVRDGRGEQYF.

A few counts support this clonotype. The V and J genes are TRBV7-8 and TRBJ1-5; D unclear. The germline V gene has CDR1 SGHVS and CDR2 FQNEAQ. The CDR3 sequence is 15 residues long. Trimming took off 5 bases at V and 3 bases at J, with 14 bases between the two ends. The CDR3 bases are TGTGCCAGCAGCCCACAATCGTTGATCAATCAGCCCCAGCATTTT. This translates into CASSPQSLINQPQHF.

The chain uses TRBV6-2 or TRBV6-3 and TRBJ2-6, with D possibly TRBD2 on 6 matching bases. The CDR3 is made up of 15 amino acids. Germline values: CDR1 MNHEY, CDR2 SVGEGT. V was trimmed by 5 bases and J by 0 bases, leaving 8 bases between them. The CDR3 DNA is TGTGCCAGCAGTGGGGGGAGCTCTGGGGCCAACGTCCTGACTTTC. Translation: CASSGGSSGANVLTF.

The chain combines TRBV7-2 with TRBJ2-7; TRBD2 might be the D (5 bases). There are 12 residues in the CDR3. Trimming left V 5 bases short and J 2 bases short, with 7 bases between. From germline, CDR1 is SGHTA and CDR2 FQGNSA. This CDR3 reads CASSPSTYEQYF. Written as DNA, the CDR3 is TGTGCCAGCAGCCCTAGCACCTACGAGCAGTACTTC.

The chain has TRBV6-2 or TRBV6-3 and TRBJ1-1, with D possibly matching TRBD1 (6 bases). CDR1 and CDR2 from the germline V gene are MNHEY and SVGEGT. Trimming left V 6 bases short and J 4 bases short, with 12 bases between. This CDR3 is 13 amino acids long. The CDR3 region is CASRSRGGTEAFF. The CDR3 DNA reads TGTGCCAGCAGGAGTAGGGGGGGCACTGAAGCTTTCTTT.

This clonotype was found a few times. This chain connects TRBV7-2 to TRBJ1-2, with 7 nucleotides matching TRBD1. This CDR3 spans 13 amino acids. With 5 bases clipped from V and 6 bases from J, the junction kept 6 bases outside the gene matches. Looked up from germline, CDR1 is SGHTA and CDR2 is FQGNSA. CDR3 nucleotide sequence: TGTGCCAGCAGCCGTGGGCAGGGGGATGGCTACACCTTC. Translating gives CASSRGQGDGYTF. Supplemented by reference TRBV7-2 and TRBJ1-2, the full variable domain reads GAGVSQSPSNKVTEKGKDVELRCDPISGHTALYWYRQSLGQGLEFLIYFQGNSAPDKSGLPSDRFSAERTGGSVSTLTIQRTQQEDSAVYLCASSRGQGDGYTFGSGTRLTVV.

This rearrangement joins TRBV2 to TRBJ1-2, with a weak D call TRBD1 (5 bases). Trimming removed 5 bases from V and 8 bases from J, with 12 bases in between. Germline CDR1 reads SNHLY; CDR2 reads FYNNEI. The CDR3 loop spans 12 amino acids. CDR3 in amino acids: CASSPRRDGYTF. The CDR3 DNA follows: TGTGCCAGCAGTCCCCGCAGGGACGGCTACACCTTC.

The chain links TRBV20-1 to TRBJ2-1; TRBD2 agrees at 8 bases. Germline V gene lookup returns CDR1 DFQATT and CDR2 SNEGSKA (reference sequence). CDR3 size: 15 residues. V trimming: 1 base; J trimming: 3 bases; junction bases outside the gene matches: 5. CDR3 region: CSARARTSFYNEQFF. The CDR3 nucleotides are TGCAGTGCTAGAGCTAGGACTAGCTTCTACAATGAGCAGTTCTTC.

V is TRBV7-7 and J is TRBJ2-2; 14 nucleotides align to TRBD2. Germline CDR1 is SSHAT and CDR2 is FNYEAQ (reference sequence). The CDR3 spans 18 residues. V was clipped by 4 bases and J by 7 bases; unmatched bases: 11. The CDR3: CASSYGKTSGRGGGELFF. The CDR3 nucleotides are TGTGCCAGCAGCTACGGAAAGACTAGCGGGAGGGGAGGCGGGGAGCTGTTTTTT. The whole variable domain, filled in from reference TRBV7-7 and TRBJ2-2, reads GAGVSQSPRYKVTKRGQDVTLRCDPISSHATLYWYQQALGQGPEFLTYFNYEAQPDKSGLPSDRFSAERPEGSISTLTIQRTEQRDSAMYRCASSYGKTSGRGGGELFFGEGSRLTVL.

Only a few counts were recorded for this clonotype. The rearrangement links TRBV20-1 to TRBJ1-6; D is unresolved. The V and J ends lost 3 bases and 7 bases respectively, with 19 bases between them. Germline CDR1 is DFQATT and CDR2 is SNEGSKA (reference sequence). CDR3 size: 16 residues. CDR3 amino acids: CSARSSARRGNSPLHF. For the CDR3, the DNA is TGCAGTGCTAGGTCAAGTGCCCGAAGAGGGAATTCACCCCTCCACTTT.

The genes are TRBV20-1 and TRBJ1-2; TRBD1 matches 8 bases. V gave up 2 bases and J gave up 5 bases; unmatched junction bases: 13. Germline V CDR1 and CDR2: DFQATT, SNEGSKA (reference sequence). The CDR3 runs 16 residues. CDR3 sequence (DNA): TGCAGTGCTAGACCCCGGACAGGGAAGGGAAGATATGGCTACACCTTC. Translated, it gives CSARPRTGKGRYGYTF.

The V and J genes are TRBV20-1 and TRBJ2-2, with 15 bases lining up with TRBD2. The junction had 6 bases not matched to a gene; V was cut back by 0 bases and J by 4 bases. In germline, CDR1 is DFQATT, CDR2 SNEGSKA (reference sequence). The CDR3 consists of 18 residues. The CDR3 bases are TGCAGTGCTAGAGACCGGACTAGCGGGAGGGGAAGCACCGGGGAGCTGTTTTTT. This codes for CSARDRTSGRGSTGELFF.

V gene TRBV6-5 combines with J gene TRBJ1-1; weak D call: TRBD1 (5 bases). Per germline, CDR1 MNHEY and CDR2 SVGAGI. The CDR3 loop spans 15 amino acids. The V end lost 4 bases, the J end lost 2 bases, and 14 bases lay between the germline ends. CDR3 in amino acids: CASSSMTVGNTEAFF. CDR3 DNA: TGTGCCAGCAGTTCCATGACAGTCGGAAACACTGAAGCTTTCTTT.

This clonotype was observed a few times. This rearrangement joins TRBV6-1 to TRBJ2-7, with a possible D match to TRBD1 (6 bases). The CDR3 covers 11 residues. With 7 bases removed from V and 6 bases from J, the gap between germline ends came to 10 bases. Germline lookup yields CDR1 MNHNS and CDR2 SASEGT. The DNA of the CDR3 is TGTGCCAGCAAATCAGGGGTCGAGCAGTACTTC. It encodes CASKSGVEQYF.

The gene calls are TRBV27 and TRBJ2-1; TRBD1 agrees at 7 bases. The CDR3 is 16 amino acids. Losses at the gene ends were 8 bases for V and 4 bases for J; bases not matched to a gene: 14. The germline CDR1 and CDR2 sequences are MNHEY and SMNVEV (reference sequence). As DNA, the CDR3 is TGTGCCAGCGGTAAATCCGGGACAGCGACTTACAATGAGCAGTTCTTC. It translates to CASGKSGTATYNEQFF.

The chain carries TRBV20-1 and TRBJ1-5, with D possibly being TRBD1 (5 bases). Germline V gene lookup returns CDR1 DFQATT and CDR2 SNEGSKA (reference sequence). Trimming stripped 2 bases from V and 2 bases from J, with 16 bases between. The CDR3 covers 16 residues. The CDR3 DNA follows: TGCAGTGCTAGACGACAACGGGACGTTCGCAATCAGCCCCAGCATTTT. This encodes CSARRQRDVRNQPQHF.

This chain connects TRBV7-8 to TRBJ2-2; tentative D call: TRBD2 (5 bases). This CDR3 has 15 residues. The V gene lost 2 bases and the J gene lost 5 bases, with 12 bases spanning the gap. Germline CDR1 SGHVS, CDR2 FQNEAQ. Here the CDR3 reads CASSLSQAVTGELFF. CDR3 DNA sequence: TGTGCCAGCAGCTTATCCCAAGCGGTAACCGGGGAGCTGTTTTTT.

This chain uses TRBV6-1 with TRBJ2-7; D possibly corresponds to TRBD1 (6 bases). The CDR3 contains 12 residues. Between the trimmed V and J ends, which lost 2 bases and 5 bases, there was a span of 7 bases. Germline V gene data show CDR1 as MNHNS and CDR2 as SASEGT. In DNA, the CDR3 is TGTGCCAGCAGTGAAAACAGGGACGAGCAGTACTTC. Translating it yields CASSENRDEQYF.